What follows describes a single TCR beta chain. Its target is not known. Repertoires were generated with immunoSEQ multiplex PCR, while TCRdb's copy carries only in-frame clones and drops some. Counted here are some 1,400 clones, 26% occurring once; the ten biggest clones make up roughly 8.1%. The sample is drawn from a study of T cells in localized non-small cell lung cancer. Regarding the study as a whole: Prolonged overall survival went with higher T cell density in the blood. Turning up in adjacent lung were a median roughly 60 of the top 100 tumor clones. Compared with tumor, uninvolved adjacent lung displayed greater T cell clonality, ranking highest overall.

Looked up from germline, CDR1 is KGHSH and CDR2 is LQKENI. CDR3 length: 15 amino acids. Losses at the gene ends were 3 bases for V and 4 bases for J; bases not matched to a gene: 5. The material sequenced was lung tumor tissue, taken before any cancer treatment. The clonotype originates from a man aged 40-75 years with stage II lung adenocarcinoma. The chain recombines TRBV18 with TRBJ2-1, with 8 bases matching TRBD1. Here the CDR3 reads CASSPRQGRYNEQFF. CDR3 sequence (DNA): TGTGCCAGCTCACCCCGACAGGGGCGGTACAATGAGCAGTTCTTC.